This T cell receptor (beta chain) was recovered during a study of T cell changes during pregnancy in multiple sclerosis. Assay used: immunoSEQ multiplex PCR; TCRdb lists only in-frame clones, some missing. The sample has approximately 61,000 clones, nearly 90% seen once. This CDR3 is built from 11 residues. Germline CDR1 is MNHNS and CDR2 is SASEGT. Trimming took 6 bases from V and 11 from J, leaving 13 bases between them. This sequence joins TRBV6-1 and TRBJ1-1; no definite D call. Here the sequenced sample was peripheral blood, taken in the first trimester of pregnancy. The clonotype originates from a female donor with multiple sclerosis, enrolled in a pregnancy study. CDR3 bases: TGTGCCAGCAGGCAGGCCAACGAGGCTTTCTTT. Amino acids: CASRQANEAFF.